This record looks at one T cell receptor beta chain sequence and its context. The data belong to a study of T cells in Graves' hyperthyroidism and ophthalmopathy. The source material, RNA transcripts, was used to amplify TCR beta CDR3 regions. HTBI primers were employed in a first-round RT-PCR of the TCR CDR3. MiXCR, applied by TCRdb to the multiplex PCR reads, yields one record per CDR3 protein. The profile covers about 410,000 distinct CDR3 sequences, with about 15% appearing a single time and about 13% taken by the ten largest. CDR3 size: 16 residues. CDR1 is LGHNA and CDR2 is YNFKEQ in the germline V gene. Trimming removed 0 bases from V and 1 base from J, with 10 bases in between. It was 10 ml of fresh peripheral blood that supplied the PBMCs.

The V and J genes are TRBV4-2 and TRBJ2-1; no reliable D call. The clonotype was recovered from a young man with Graves' ophthalmopathy. The specimen was blood. The CDR3 DNA sequence: TGTGCCAGCAGCCAAGATGCCCCTGGGTCCTACAATGAGCAGTTCTTC. It specifies CASSQDAPGSYNEQFF.